Included here is one TCR beta chain sequence, with context. Its antigen is not identified. The data were taken from a study of CD8 T cells in ankylosing spondylitis. Study-level findings and limits: Reports say disease-linked clones showed up significantly more in matched ankylosing spondylitis synovial fluid. A TCR beta motif of about eight highly homologous variants appeared characteristic of ankylosing spondylitis blood. Reports of some motif variants in reactive arthritis synovial fluid and blood predate this one. Researchers report that disease-linked clones proved CD8+ and relatively rare in peripheral blood.

Molecular-barcoded quantitative 5'-RACE produced these TCR beta libraries. From the 5' RACE reads, TCRdb called clonotypes with MiXCR, one entry per CDR3 protein. In the table there are about 440,000 distinct CDR3 sequences, under 20% of which are singletons. V was clipped by 6 bases and J by 4 bases; unmatched bases: 11. Germline lookup yields CDR1 DFQATT and CDR2 SNEGSKA (reference sequence). This CDR3 has 15 residues. The TCR originated in a male donor with ankylosing spondylitis. The chain recombines TRBV20-1 with TRBJ2-3, with 9 positions matching TRBD2. The source material was blood, either unsorted or a sorted T cell fraction (not recorded which). CDR3 in DNA: TGCAGTGCAACGTCTCGGGCGGGAGGGCCAGATACGCAGTATTTT. This codes for CSATSRAGGPDTQYF.